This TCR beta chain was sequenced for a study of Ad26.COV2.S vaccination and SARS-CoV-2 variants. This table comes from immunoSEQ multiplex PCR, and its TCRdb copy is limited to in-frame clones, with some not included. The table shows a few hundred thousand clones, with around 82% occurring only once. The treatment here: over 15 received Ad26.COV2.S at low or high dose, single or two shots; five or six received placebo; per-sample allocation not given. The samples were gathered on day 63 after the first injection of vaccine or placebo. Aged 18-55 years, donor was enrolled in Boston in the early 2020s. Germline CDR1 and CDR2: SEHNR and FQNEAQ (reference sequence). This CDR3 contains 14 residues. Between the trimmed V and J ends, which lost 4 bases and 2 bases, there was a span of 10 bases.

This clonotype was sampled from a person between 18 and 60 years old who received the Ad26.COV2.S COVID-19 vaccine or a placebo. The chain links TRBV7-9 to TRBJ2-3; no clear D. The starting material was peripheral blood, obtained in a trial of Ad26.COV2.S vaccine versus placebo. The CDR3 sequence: CASSSTPFTDTQYF. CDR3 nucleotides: TGTGCCAGCAGCTCCACCCCGTTCACAGATACGCAGTATTTT.